This TCR beta chain derives from a study of T-cell reconstitution after alpha-beta-depleted transplantation in children. For TCRbeta, the library was prepared with unique molecular identifiers. TCRdb independently ran MiXCR on the PCR reads; one entry per CDR3 protein. The data contain about 400,000 distinct CDR3 sequences, 10% to 15% of them singletons. The V gene's germline CDR1 is LGHNA and CDR2 YSLEER. The CDR3 loop spans 15 amino acids. After removal of 0 bases from V and 7 bases from J, the junction contained 8 bases not matched to a gene. The sequence was obtained from a human donor who donated a stem cell graft to a child with Fanconi anemia. The rearrangement uses TRBV4-3 and TRBJ2-7, with 8 bases fitting TRBD2. The sequences come from PBMCs, collected from the stem cell graft. CDR3 DNA sequence: TGCGCCAGCAGCCAAGATCAAGCGGGGGAAGAAGAGCAGTACTTC. Translated: CASSQDQAGEEEQYF.